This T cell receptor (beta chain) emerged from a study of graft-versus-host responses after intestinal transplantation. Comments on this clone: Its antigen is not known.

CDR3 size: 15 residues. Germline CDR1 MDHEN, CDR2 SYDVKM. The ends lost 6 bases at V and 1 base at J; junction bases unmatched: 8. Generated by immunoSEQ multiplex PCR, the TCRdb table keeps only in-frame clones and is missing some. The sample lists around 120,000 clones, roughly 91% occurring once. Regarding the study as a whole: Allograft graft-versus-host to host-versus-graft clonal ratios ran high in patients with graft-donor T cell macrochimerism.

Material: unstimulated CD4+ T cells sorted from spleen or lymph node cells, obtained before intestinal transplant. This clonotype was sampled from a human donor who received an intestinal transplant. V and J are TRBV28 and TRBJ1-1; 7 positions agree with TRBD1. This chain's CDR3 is CASREEGARNTEAFF. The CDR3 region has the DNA TGTGCCAGCAGAGAGGAGGGGGCGAGGAACACTGAAGCTTTCTTT.